The present T cell receptor (beta chain) was sequenced within a study of beta chain features in type 1 diabetes. About this clone itself: Its antigen remains unidentified.

Isolated RNA was reverse transcribed in full, so expressed TCRB transcripts were sequenced. Some clones are missing from TCRdb's copy, which holds only in-frame ones; the method was immunoSEQ multiplex PCR. The table records 500,000 to 700,000 clones, about 14% of them present only once. Study-level results: PCR may have favored shorter templates equally in patients and controls. Compared with healthy donors, patients appeared to share more similar naive, central memory and regulatory TCRB repertoires.

V was pared by 7 bases and J by 5 bases, with 7 bases between. Germline CDR1 SQVTM, CDR2 ANQGSEA. The CDR3 extends over 10 amino acids. Sequences were obtained from naive CD4+ T cells from blood. The J gene is TRBJ2-3, the V gene TRBV29-1, with a possible D match to TRBD1 (6 bases). The receptor comes from a man between 18 and 35 years old in good health. The CDR3: CSGGLDTQYF. CDR3 coding DNA: TGCAGCGGGGGGCTAGATACGCAGTATTTT.